A single sample is the source of the 6 T cell receptor beta chains below, sequenced in a study of blood T cell repertoires in COVID-19. The table came from immunoSEQ multiplex PCR; TCRdb's copy has only in-frame clones and leaves some out. This sample has 110,000 or so clones, with 85% found just once. Sequenced sample: peripheral blood. These receptors came from a human donor in a cohort sampled during active COVID-19.

V gene TRBV21-1 combines with J gene TRBJ2-7; TRBD2, the table's D call, was not compared with the DNA. TRBV21-1 is deemed a pseudogene. The CDR3 spans 11 residues. CDR3 DNA: TGTGCCGGCCGGGAAGCCTACGAGCAGTACTTC. This translates into CAGREAYEQYF.

The rearrangement uses TRBV28 and TRBJ2-1, with 14 bases lining up with TRBD2. The V gene's germline CDR1 is MDHEN and CDR2 SYDVKM. There are 17 residues in the CDR3. V lost 6 bases to trimming and J lost 0 bases; unmatched junction nucleotides: 4. CDR3 in DNA: TGTGCCAGCAGGGGACTAGCGGGGGCGGGCTCCTACAATGAGCAGTTCTTC. Translating it yields CASRGLAGAGSYNEQFF.

The chain carries TRBV6-5 and TRBJ2-4; a weak D match, TRBD1 (5 bases). The V end lost 11 bases, the J end lost 4 bases, and 15 bases lay between the germline ends. Germline assignment: CDR1 MNHEY and CDR2 SVGAGI. The CDR3 is 13 amino acids. The chain's CDR3 is CAADDRAKNIQYF. The CDR3 DNA reads TGTGCCGCCGACGACAGAGCAAAAAACATTCAGTACTTC.

The chain links TRBV3-1 (or the pseudogene TRBV3-2) to TRBJ1-2, with D uncertain. The germline V gene has CDR1 LGHDT and CDR2 YNNKEL (reference sequence). The CDR3 is made up of 13 amino acids. V was pared by 0 bases and J by 6 bases, with 8 bases between. DNA of the CDR3: TGTGCCAGCAGCCAAGACCGGGAGCATGGCTACACCTTC. Its translation: CASSQDREHGYTF.

The chain combines TRBV6-2 or TRBV6-3 with TRBJ2-1; 7 bases line up with TRBD1. The CDR3 runs 16 residues. The junction had 12 bases not matched to a gene; V was cut back by 5 bases and J by 5 bases. Per the germline V gene, CDR1 is MNHEY and CDR2 is SVGEGT. Here the CDR3 reads CASSNYRGNYDNEQFF. The CDR3 DNA sequence: TGTGCCAGCAGTAATTACAGGGGTAATTATGACAATGAGCAGTTCTTC.

This sequence joins TRBV18 and TRBJ2-3; the match to TRBD2 covers 15 bases. The germline gives CDR1 KGHSH, CDR2 LQKENI. J lost 6 bases, V lost 3 bases, and 1 base had no gene match. This CDR3 is 15 amino acids long. CDR3 sequence: CASSPGLAGGDTQYF. DNA of the CDR3: TGTGCCAGCTCACCGGGACTAGCGGGGGGTGATACGCAGTATTTT.